The 19 T cell receptor beta chains below were found in one sample sequenced in a study of cytomegalovirus exposure and HLA in healthy donors (dated 2017 in TCRdb). To prepare the library, the immunoSEQ multiplex PCR assay was applied. For the multiplex PCR, a mixture combining 60 forward primers for TCR Vbeta segments and 13 reverse primers for TCR Jbeta segments was used. In its TCRdb copy, this immuneACCESS table keeps in-frame sequences only and misses some clones. Where compared with another copy, unresolved V genes explain less than half of these, and the others have no known cause. This sample lists 100,000 or so clones; 78% were detected once. 1.3% of the sample goes to the ten largest clones. Sequencing was carried out using PBMCs. The receptors derive from a man aged 30-40 years in good health and CMV-seronegative.

V and J are TRBV5-1 and TRBJ1-2; 7 positions agree with TRBD1. Germline trimming cut 5 bases from V and 0 bases from J; bases unmatched to any gene: 4. The germline CDR1 and CDR2 sequences are SGHRS and YFSETQ. The length of the CDR3 is 14 residues. The CDR3 nucleotides are TGCGCCAGCAGTCCGGGACAGACTAACTATGGCTACACCTTC. It is translated as CASSPGQTNYGYTF.

This clone was observed a single time. V is TRBV4-1 and J is TRBJ2-5; 8 bases fit TRBD2. The CDR3 runs to 17 residues. From germline, CDR1 is MGHRA and CDR2 YSYEKL. J was trimmed by 1 base and V by 0 bases; bases with no gene match: 7. The CDR3 reads CASSQDRWTSSQETQYF. In nucleotides, the CDR3 is TGCGCCAGCAGCCAAGATCGGTGGACTAGCAGCCAAGAGACCCAGTACTTC.

The chain joins TRBV10-3 to TRBJ1-5, with unresolved D. Trimming left V 3 bases short and J 9 bases short, with 9 bases between. In germline, CDR1 is ENHRY, CDR2 SYGVKD. This CDR3 is built from 12 residues. The CDR3 DNA reads TGTGCCATCAGTGATAACGCGGGGCCCCAGCATTTT. Its translation is CAISDNAGPQHF.

V gene TRBV19 combines with J gene TRBJ2-5; TRBD2 matches 7 bases. The CDR3 spans 16 residues. Germline V gives CDR1 LNHDA, CDR2 SQIVND (reference sequence). After removal of 5 bases from V and 2 bases from J, the junction contained 11 bases not matched to a gene. CDR3 region: CASSPWGGRNQETQYF. CDR3 bases: TGTGCCAGTAGTCCGTGGGGGGGACGGAATCAAGAGACCCAGTACTTC.

V gene TRBV25-1 combines with J gene TRBJ2-5, with TRBD2 as a possible D gene (5 bases). Per germline, CDR1 MGHDK and CDR2 SYGVNS. The CDR3 loop spans 13 amino acids. Trimming cost V 5 bases and J 3 bases, with 10 bases left between them. The chain's CDR3 is CASSLPGKETQYF. As DNA, the CDR3 is TGTGCCAGCAGTCTTCCGGGGAAAGAGACCCAGTACTTC.

The chain carries TRBV7-9 and TRBJ2-1; TRBD2 matches 12 bases. Germline V gives CDR1 SEHNR, CDR2 FQNEAQ (reference sequence). The CDR3 runs 15 residues. V gave up 5 bases and J gave up 5 bases; unmatched junction bases: 4. The CDR3 reads CASSLTSGSNNEQFF. Here the CDR3 DNA reads TGTGCCAGCAGCCTGACTAGCGGGAGCAACAATGAGCAGTTCTTC.

The gene calls are TRBV10-3 and TRBJ2-7; D is possibly TRBD1 (5 bases). CDR1 and CDR2 from the germline V gene are ENHRY and SYGVKD. The CDR3 consists of 17 residues. V gave up 2 bases and J gave up 4 bases, with 21 bases separating them. DNA for the CDR3: TGTGCCATCAGTGAGACGAAGTCGAAACAGGTGGGATACGAGCAGTACTTC. It specifies CAISETKSKQVGYEQYF.

This clone was seen only a few times. The genes are TRBV4-1 and TRBJ1-2; tentative D call: TRBD1 (6 bases). The V and J ends lost 4 bases and 2 bases respectively, with 14 bases between them. Germline V gene data show CDR1 as MGHRA and CDR2 as YSYEKL. The CDR3 runs 15 residues. The CDR3 here is CASSLRSTGNYGYTF. In DNA form, the CDR3 reads TGCGCCAGCAGCCTCCGTTCGACAGGAAACTATGGCTACACCTTC.

Turning to this clone: Other DNA variants within this sample encode the same CDR3. The genes are TRBV6-5 and TRBJ1-1, with 7 nucleotides matching TRBD1. The CDR3 covers 14 residues. The germline gives CDR1 MNHEY, CDR2 SVGAGI. V lost 6 bases and J lost 5; bases outside the gene matches: 9. CDR3 in amino acids: CASSQTTGRTEAFF. CDR3 coding DNA: TGTGCCAGCAGCCAAACGACAGGGAGAACTGAAGCTTTCTTT.

This clone was seen a few times. The rearrangement uses TRBV5-1 and TRBJ1-2, with D possibly matching TRBD1 (5 bases). CDR1 and CDR2 (germline): SGHRS, YFSETQ. The CDR3 spans 16 residues. Between the trimmed V and J ends, which lost 0 bases and 4 bases, there was a span of 16 bases. CDR3 residues: CASSLVQGNVFYGYTF. CDR3 coding DNA: TGCGCCAGCAGCTTGGTTCAGGGAAATGTCTTCTATGGCTACACCTTC.

The gene calls are TRBV6-4 and TRBJ1-1; the D gene is possibly TRBD1 (5 bases). V was pared by 6 bases and J by 1 base, with 9 bases between. CDR3 length equals 13 residues. Germline V CDR1 and CDR2: MRHNA, SNTAGT. As DNA, the CDR3 is TGTGCCAGCAGGGAGACAGAGAACACTGAAGCTTTCTTT. Protein sequence: CASRETENTEAFF.

This chain links TRBV6-5 with TRBJ1-2; D unclear. Deletions cut 5 bases from V and 0 bases from J, with 4 bases between. The CDR3 covers 12 residues. CDR1 is MNHEY, CDR2 SVGAGI, per germline. For the CDR3, the DNA is TGTGCCAGCAGTGCTACTAACTATGGCTACACCTTC. Translating gives CASSATNYGYTF.

V gene TRBV12-5 combines with J gene TRBJ2-7, with 8 bases identical to TRBD1. J lost 0 bases, V lost 2 bases, and 15 bases had no gene match. The CDR3 length is 19 residues. Germline CDR1 is LGHNT and CDR2 is FRNRAP. CDR3: CASGLKLRGTGVHSYEQYF. The DNA of the CDR3 is TGTGCTAGTGGTTTGAAGTTGAGGGGGACAGGAGTTCACTCCTACGAGCAGTACTTC. Based on the CDR3 plus reference TRBV12-5 and TRBJ2-7, the full variable domain is DARVTQTPRHKVTEMGQEVTMRCQPILGHNTVFWYRQTMMQGLELLAYFRNRAPLDDSGMPKDRFSAEMPDATLATLKIQPSEPRDSAVYFCASGLKLRGTGVHSYEQYFGPGTRLTVT.

The chain is built from TRBV4-3 and TRBJ2-7; perhaps TRBD2 as D (5 bases). CDR1 and CDR2 from the germline V gene are LGHNA and YSLEER. Trimming pared 1 base from V and 3 bases from J, leaving 13 bases between. This CDR3 region has 15 residues. The CDR3 sequence is CASSQVTGLSYEQYF. Here the CDR3 DNA reads TGCGCCAGCAGCCAAGTAACGGGATTGAGCTACGAGCAGTACTTC.

This clone appeared a single time. V gene TRBV11-2 combines with J gene TRBJ2-1; D is perhaps TRBD2 (6 bases). Per germline, CDR1 SGHAT and CDR2 FQNNGV. V lost 1 base, J lost 0 bases, and 7 bases lay in between. This CDR3 comprises 15 residues. The CDR3 sequence: CASSLVGSSYNEQFF. The CDR3 nucleotides are TGTGCCAGCAGCTTAGTCGGGAGCTCCTACAATGAGCAGTTCTTC.

The V gene is TRBV4-3, the J gene TRBJ2-1; a possible D gene is TRBD1 (6 bases). CDR3 length equals 15 residues. Trimming removed 6 bases at V and 6 bases at J, with 18 bases between. Germline loops: CDR1 LGHNA, CDR2 YSLEER. CDR3 coding DNA: TGCGCCAGCAGTGTAATCCTACAGGGAACCAATGAGCAGTTCTTC. It encodes CASSVILQGTNEQFF.

This chain joins TRBV19 and TRBJ2-2, with 9 bases identical to TRBD1. Germline assignment: CDR1 LNHDA and CDR2 SQIVND (reference sequence). The J segment lost 4 bases and the V segment lost 7 bases, leaving 13 bases of the junction unmatched. The CDR3 is 17 amino acids. The DNA of the CDR3 is TGTGCCAGTAAAAGAGGGACGGGACAGGGACTCACCGGGGAGCTGTTTTTT. Translation: CASKRGTGQGLTGELFF.

The CDR3 coding sequence is TGCGCCAGCAGTGGCCCAAAGACAGGGGACCTTTCCTACGAGCAGTACTTC. Residues: CASSGPKTGDLSYEQYF. The chain employs TRBV5-1 and TRBJ2-7; TRBD1 aligns across 8 bases. The CDR3 runs 17 residues. CDR1 SGHRS and CDR2 YFSETQ come from the germline V gene. V shed 5 bases and J 1 base; nucleotides not matched to a gene: 14.

This sequence joins TRBV10-3 and TRBJ1-1; maybe TRBD1 (6 bases). The CDR3 extends over 18 amino acids. Germline CDR1 reads ENHRY; CDR2 reads SYGVKD. The ends were cut back, 2 bases at V and 3 bases at J, with 22 bases in the middle. Written as DNA, the CDR3 is TGTGCCATCAGTGAGATGGGGAGGGGGGAATTCAGACACACTGAAGCTTTCTTT. Protein product: CAISEMGRGEFRHTEAFF.